These 16 T cell receptor beta chains were sequenced from one sample in a study of OX40 agonist ivuxolimab in advanced cancers. Assay: immunoSEQ multiplex PCR; the TCRdb copy retains only in-frame clones and omits some. Of tens of thousands of clones in the sample, roughly 78% were seen once. The sample here was CD4+ or CD8+ T cells sorted from blood, taken in a trial of the OX40 agonist ivuxolimab. The receptors were sampled from an adult with an advanced solid tumor such as melanoma, head and neck, liver or kidney cancer.

The chain uses TRBV4-1 and TRBJ1-4; tentative D call: TRBD1 (5 bases). Trimming took 1 base from V and 5 from J, leaving 11 bases between them. Germline V lookup: CDR1 MGHRA, CDR2 YSYEKL. The CDR3 sequence is 15 residues long. In DNA, the CDR3 is TGCGCCAGCAGCCAAGCATGGGGCGCAAATGAAAAACTGTTTTTT. Its translation: CASSQAWGANEKLFF.

The chain joins TRBV13 to TRBJ1-6, with TRBD1 matching over 12 bases. This CDR3 comprises 14 residues. The germline gives CDR1 PRHDT, CDR2 FYEKMQ (reference sequence). The ends lost 5 bases at V and 10 bases at J; junction bases unmatched: 3. CDR3 protein: CASSRDRGLSPLHF. The DNA for the CDR3 is TGTGCCAGCAGCCGGGACAGGGGGCTCTCACCCCTCCACTTT. Filled out from reference TRBV13 and TRBJ1-6, the complete variable domain reads AAGVIQSPRHLIKEKRETATLKCYPIPRHDTVYWYQQGPGQDPQFLISFYEKMQSDKGSIPDRFSAQQFSDYHSELNMSSLELGDSALYFCASSRDRGLSPLHFGNGTRLTVT.

The chain uses TRBV14 and TRBJ1-3, with D uncertain. This CDR3 region has 17 residues. The V and J ends lost 2 bases and 0 bases respectively, with 14 bases between them. CDR1 SGHDN and CDR2 FVKESK come from the germline V gene. Here the CDR3 reads CASSQNLPQSSGNTIYF. The DNA of the CDR3 is TGTGCCAGCAGCCAAAACCTACCTCAAAGCTCTGGAAACACCATATATTTT.

The chain joins TRBV5-1 to TRBJ2-3; no definite D call. This CDR3 has 14 residues. Germline CDR1 is SGHRS and CDR2 is YFSETQ. With 5 bases removed from V and 2 bases from J, the gap between germline ends came to 12 bases. The CDR3 DNA reads TGCGCCAGCAGGCCCGGGTCGGACACAGATACGCAGTATTTT. As protein: CASRPGSDTDTQYF.

The chain is built from TRBV7-3 and TRBJ1-3; 11 nucleotides agree with TRBD1. V dropped 0 bases and J dropped 2; count of bases not matched to a gene: 9. The germline CDR1 and CDR2 sequences are SGHTA and FQGTGA. The CDR3 consists of 19 residues. For the CDR3, the DNA is TGTGCCAGCAGCTTAACGGGGCCCGGGACAGGGGGACCTGGAAACACCATATATTTT. This sequence encodes CASSLTGPGTGGPGNTIYF.

This chain connects TRBV6-5 to TRBJ2-3, with D tentatively TRBD1 (6 bases). This CDR3 contains 14 residues. CDR1 MNHEY and CDR2 SVGAGI come from the germline V gene. The V end was cut by 5 bases, the J end by 2 bases, with 11 bases between. The CDR3 spells CASSLGQPTDTQYF. CDR3 coding DNA: TGTGCCAGCAGTCTCGGACAGCCCACAGATACGCAGTATTTT.

This sequence joins TRBV18 and TRBJ1-4, with D unclear. Germline V lookup: CDR1 KGHSH, CDR2 LQKENI. The CDR3 is 15 residues long. Trimming took 3 bases from V and 8 from J, leaving 16 bases between them. CDR3 amino acids: CASSPRVRTGEKLFF. The CDR3 DNA is TGTGCCAGCTCACCCCGGGTCCGAACCGGAGAAAAACTGTTTTTT.

The CDR3 nucleotides read TGTGCCTGGAGTGTAGGGGGGTCGGGGCCCCAGCATTTT. This codes for CAWSVGGSGPQHF. The gene calls are TRBV30 and TRBJ1-5, with D perhaps matching TRBD1 (6 bases). The CDR3 runs 13 residues. Germline CDR1 GTSNPN, CDR2 SVGIG (reference sequence). V was clipped by 0 bases and J by 9 bases, with 12 bases between them.

This chain joins TRBV11-2 and TRBJ2-2, with D possibly being TRBD1 (5 bases). V dropped 6 bases and J dropped 0 bases, with 11 bases sitting between them. This CDR3 comprises 15 residues. CDR1 and CDR2 from the germline V gene are SGHAT and FQNNGV. For the CDR3, the DNA is TGTGCCAGCAGGGGGTGGGGCACGAACACCGGGGAGCTGTTTTTT. Protein: CASRGWGTNTGELFF.

The chain combines TRBV6-1 with TRBJ1-3, with 7 bases lining up with TRBD1. The germline V gene encodes CDR1 MNHNS and CDR2 SASEGT. V was clipped by 4 bases and J by 0 bases; unmatched bases: 3. The CDR3 sequence is 15 residues long. The CDR3 spells CASSATGNSGNTIYF. The CDR3 nucleotides are TGTGCCAGCAGTGCGACAGGGAACTCTGGAAACACCATATATTTT.

The DNA of the CDR3 is TGTGCCAGCAGCTTAGCGCAGGGTAGGGAGCAGTACTTC. Translation gives CASSLAQGREQYF. The chain combines TRBV7-9 with TRBJ2-7; D is possibly TRBD1 (5 bases). Germline CDR1 reads SEHNR; CDR2 reads FQNEAQ (reference sequence). This CDR3 region has 13 residues. V was cut by 0 bases and J by 7 bases, with 10 bases left in between.

V usage is TRBV4-1 and J usage is TRBJ2-6; 11 bases are shared with TRBD1. The germline V gene has CDR1 MGHRA and CDR2 YSYEKL. With V trimmed by 3 bases and J by 0 bases, 10 bases remained unmatched. CDR3 length: 20 amino acids. The CDR3 DNA is TGCGCCAGCAGCCACCTGCTGGGACAGGGGGTTCGCTCTGGGGCCAACGTCCTGACTTTC. Its translation is CASSHLLGQGVRSGANVLTF.

The chain links TRBV2 to TRBJ2-5; D might be TRBD1 (5 bases). This CDR3 region has 13 residues. Between the trimmed V and J ends, which lost 10 bases and 5 bases, there was a span of 17 bases. Per the germline V gene, CDR1 is SNHLY and CDR2 is FYNNEI. CDR3 nucleotide sequence: TGTGCCACCTCCCGGACACCGTGGGAGACCCAGTACTTC. Translation gives CATSRTPWETQYF.

The genes are TRBV29-1 and TRBJ2-7; 7 nucleotides agree with TRBD2. The V gene's germline CDR1 is SQVTM and CDR2 ANQGSEA. V was clipped by 4 bases and J by 2 bases; unmatched bases: 8. This CDR3 has 14 residues. This chain's CDR3 is CSVVPAGLPYEQYF. DNA for the CDR3: TGCAGCGTTGTGCCGGCGGGACTACCCTACGAGCAGTACTTC.

The chain is built from TRBV5-1 and TRBJ1-5, with a possible D match to TRBD1 (6 bases). V lost 0 bases, J lost 4 bases, and 11 bases lay in between. The germline gives CDR1 SGHRS, CDR2 YFSETQ. There are 15 residues in the CDR3. The CDR3 DNA reads TGCGCCAGCAGCTTGGGTGGGGGGCGGAATCAGCCCCAGCATTTT. Its protein product is CASSLGGGRNQPQHF.

V gene TRBV4-1 combines with J gene TRBJ2-1; 12 bases are a match to TRBD1. Germline V gene data show CDR1 as MGHRA and CDR2 as YSYEKL. The CDR3 is 17 amino acids. V lost 0 bases and J lost 6; bases outside the gene matches: 6. The CDR3 nucleotides are TGCGCCAGCAGCCAAGATGGGACAGGGGGCCTCCTCAATGAGCAGTTCTTC. This sequence encodes CASSQDGTGGLLNEQFF.